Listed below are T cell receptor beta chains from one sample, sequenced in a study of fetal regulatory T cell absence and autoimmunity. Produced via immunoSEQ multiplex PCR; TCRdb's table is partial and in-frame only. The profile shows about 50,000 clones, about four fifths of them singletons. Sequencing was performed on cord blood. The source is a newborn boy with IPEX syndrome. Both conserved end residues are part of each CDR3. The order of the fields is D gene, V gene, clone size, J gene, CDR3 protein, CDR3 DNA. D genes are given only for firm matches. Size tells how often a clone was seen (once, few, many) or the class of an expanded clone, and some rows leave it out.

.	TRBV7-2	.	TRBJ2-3	CASSPGRQYTQYF	TGTGCCAGCAGCCCGGGACGTCAATATACGCAGTATTTT
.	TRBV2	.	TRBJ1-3	CASGAPNSGNTIYF	TGTGCCAGCGGGGCTCCTAACTCTGGAAACACCATATATTTT
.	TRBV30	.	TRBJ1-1	CAWSVLGIPGTEAFF	TGTGCCTGGAGTGTACTCGGGATCCCGGGCACTGAAGCTTTCTTT
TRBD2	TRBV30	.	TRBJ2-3	CAWNTAGGTRIFTDTQYF	TGTGCCTGGAATACAGCGGGGGGTACCCGGATTTTCACAGATACGCAGTATTTT
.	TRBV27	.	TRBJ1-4	CASSRPGEEKLFF	TGTGCCAGCAGCCGGCCAGGGGAAGAAAAACTGTTTTTT
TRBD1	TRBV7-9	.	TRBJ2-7	CASSEGTAPPYEQYF	TGTGCCAGCAGCGAAGGGACAGCACCCCCCTACGAGCAGTACTTC
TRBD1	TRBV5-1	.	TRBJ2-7	CASSLTGGAYEQYF	TGCGCCAGCAGCTTGACAGGGGGCGCCTACGAGCAGTACTTC
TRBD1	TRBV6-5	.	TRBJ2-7	CASSYSVTGNNEQYF	TGTGCCAGCAGTTACTCTGTGACAGGGAACAACGAGCAGTACTTC
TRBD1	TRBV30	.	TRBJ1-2	CACSQWTGTF	TGTGCCTGTTCTCAGTGGACAGGGACCTTC
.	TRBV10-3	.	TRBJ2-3	CAISEYPGYEEYF	TGTGCCATCAGTGAGTACCCTGGGTATGAGGAGTATTTT
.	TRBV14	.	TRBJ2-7	CASSYEQYF	TGTGCCAGCAGCTACGAGCAGTACTTC
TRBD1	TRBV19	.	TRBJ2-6	CASHSTTGGGANVLTF	TGTGCCAGCCATAGTACGACAGGGGGAGGGGCCAACGTCCTGACTTTC
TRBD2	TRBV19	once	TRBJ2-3	CASSLAGVLTDTQYF	TGTGCCAGTAGCCTAGCGGGAGTCCTAACAGATACGCAGTATTTT
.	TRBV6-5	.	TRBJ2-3	CASSYLLAQKPDTQYF	TGTGCCAGCAGTTATTTGTTAGCTCAGAAACCAGATACGCAGTATTTT
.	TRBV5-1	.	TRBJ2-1	CASSLALRYNEQFF	TGCGCCAGCAGCTTGGCGTTGAGGTACAATGAGCAGTTCTTC
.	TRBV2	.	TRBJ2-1	CASSNRRSSSYNEQFF	TGTGCCAGCAGTAACCGGCGATCTAGCTCCTACAATGAGCAGTTCTTC
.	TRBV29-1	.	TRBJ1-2	CSVAGSNGYTF	TGCAGCGTGGCCGGGTCTAATGGCTACACCTTC
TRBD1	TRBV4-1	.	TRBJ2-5	CASSQLQDRYRTGTYQETQYF	TGCGCCAGCAGCCAGTTACAGGATAGATACCGGACAGGGACATACCAAGAGACCCAGTACTTC
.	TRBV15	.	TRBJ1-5	CATSAQRASNQPQHF	TGTGCCACCAGCGCCCAAAGGGCTTCCAATCAGCCCCAGCATTTT
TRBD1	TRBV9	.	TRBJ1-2	CASSAKGGDSRGYTF	TGTGCCAGCAGCGCCAAGGGTGGGGACAGTCGGGGCTACACCTTC
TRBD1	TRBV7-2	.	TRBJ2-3	CASSFTGGTDTQYF	TGTGCCAGCAGCTTTACAGGGGGCACAGATACGCAGTATTTT
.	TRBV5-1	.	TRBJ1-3	CASSPGRISGNTIYF	TGCGCCAGCAGCCCGGGACGTATCTCTGGAAACACCATATATTTT
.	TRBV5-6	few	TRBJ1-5	CASSLGDQPQHF	TGTGCCAGCAGCTTGGGGGATCAGCCCCAGCATTTT
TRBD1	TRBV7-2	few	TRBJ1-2	CASSRTGGDYGYTF	TGTGCCAGCAGCAGAACAGGGGGAGACTATGGCTACACCTTC
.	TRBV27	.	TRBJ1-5	CASSSLGGLSSNQPQHF	TGTGCCAGCAGTTCCCTCGGGGGGCTAAGTAGCAATCAGCCCCAGCATTTT
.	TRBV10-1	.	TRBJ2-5	CASSESNRAETQYF	TGCGCCAGCAGTGAGTCGAACAGGGCCGAGACCCAGTACTTC
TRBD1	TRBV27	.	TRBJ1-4	CASSQRTGLTNEKLFF	TGTGCCAGCAGCCAAAGGACAGGGCTAACTAATGAAAAACTGTTTTTT
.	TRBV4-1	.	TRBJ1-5	CASSHGVAGQPQHF	TGCGCCAGCAGCCACGGGGTAGCGGGTCAGCCCCAGCATTTT
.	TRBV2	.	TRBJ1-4	CASSEAGQSKLFF	TGTGCCAGCAGTGAAGCAGGACAGTCAAAACTGTTTTTT
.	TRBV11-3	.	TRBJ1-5	CASSLAGYLRGNQPQHF	TGTGCCAGCAGCTTAGCCGGTTATCTTCGGGGCAATCAGCCCCAGCATTTT
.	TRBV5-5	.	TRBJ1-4	CASSPGPTNEKLFF	TGTGCCAGCAGCCCAGGGCCCACTAATGAAAAACTGTTTTTT
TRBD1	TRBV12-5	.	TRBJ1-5	CASGDRANQPQHF	TGTGCTAGTGGCGACAGGGCCAATCAGCCCCAGCATTTT
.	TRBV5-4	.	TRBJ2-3	CASSYSGTTDTQYF	TGTGCCAGCAGTTATAGCGGTACCACAGATACGCAGTATTTT